These T cell receptor beta chains were read from a single sample in a study of memory CD4+ T cells and cytomegalovirus serostatus. The data were produced by immunoSEQ multiplex PCR, yet TCRdb's version contains in-frame clones alone and is incomplete. The data contain tens of thousands of clones, about 73% of them singletons. Sequenced material: memory CD4+ T cells from blood. The receptors come from an adult in good health and CMV-seronegative. The CDR3 runs from the conserved cysteine through the conserved F or W. The order of the fields is CDR3 length, V gene, D gene, CDR3 protein. The D gene is left open where the match is weak.

16,TRBV5-1,TRBD1,CASSLVDRGGSYEQYF
12,TRBV29-1,-,CSVEDTTHEQFF
13,TRBV5-1,-,CASKTGNTGELFF
15,TRBV11-2,TRBD2,CASSDWTSEGNEQFF
14,TRBV2,TRBD2,CASSPFLAGERLFF
15,TRBV30,-,CACEVGTALTDTQYF
15,TRBV15,TRBD1,CATSRSTGVNTEAFF
15,TRBV12-5,-,CASGLVSRHSYGYTF
15,TRBV7-9,TRBD2,CASSLLAGFKETQYF
16,TRBV28,-,CASTGAVSLGTQPQHF
14,TRBV27,TRBD1,CASSQGQGTYEQYF